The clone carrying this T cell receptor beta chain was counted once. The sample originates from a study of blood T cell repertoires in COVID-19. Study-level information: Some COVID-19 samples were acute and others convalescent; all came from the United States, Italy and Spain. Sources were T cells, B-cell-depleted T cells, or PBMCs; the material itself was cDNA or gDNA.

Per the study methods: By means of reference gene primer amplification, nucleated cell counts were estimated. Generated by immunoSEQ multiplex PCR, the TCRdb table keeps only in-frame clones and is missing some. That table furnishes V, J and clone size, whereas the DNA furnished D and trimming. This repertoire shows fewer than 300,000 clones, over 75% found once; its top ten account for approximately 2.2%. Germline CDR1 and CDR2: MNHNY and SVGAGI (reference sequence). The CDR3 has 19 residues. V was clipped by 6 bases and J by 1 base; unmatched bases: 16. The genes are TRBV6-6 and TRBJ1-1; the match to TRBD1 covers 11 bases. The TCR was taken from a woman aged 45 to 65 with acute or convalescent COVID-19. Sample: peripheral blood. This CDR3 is CASSRGKPGQGVPNTEAFF. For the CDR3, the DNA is TGTGCCAGCAGCCGAGGCAAGCCGGGACAGGGGGTACCGAACACTGAAGCTTTCTTT.